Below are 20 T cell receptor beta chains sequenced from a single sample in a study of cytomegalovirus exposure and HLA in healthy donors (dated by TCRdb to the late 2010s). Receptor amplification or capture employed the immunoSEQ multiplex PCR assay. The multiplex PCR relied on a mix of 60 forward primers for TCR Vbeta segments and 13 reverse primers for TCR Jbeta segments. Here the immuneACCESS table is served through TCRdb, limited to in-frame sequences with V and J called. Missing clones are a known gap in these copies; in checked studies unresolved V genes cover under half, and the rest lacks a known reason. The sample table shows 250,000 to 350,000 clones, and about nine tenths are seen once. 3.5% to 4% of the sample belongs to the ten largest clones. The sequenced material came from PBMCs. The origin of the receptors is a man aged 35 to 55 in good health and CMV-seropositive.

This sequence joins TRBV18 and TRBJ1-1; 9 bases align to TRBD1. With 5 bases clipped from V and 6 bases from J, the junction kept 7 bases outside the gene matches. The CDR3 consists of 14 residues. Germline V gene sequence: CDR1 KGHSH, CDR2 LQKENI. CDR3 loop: CASSSDRGISEAFF. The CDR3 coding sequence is TGTGCCAGCTCATCGGACAGGGGAATCTCTGAAGCTTTCTTT.

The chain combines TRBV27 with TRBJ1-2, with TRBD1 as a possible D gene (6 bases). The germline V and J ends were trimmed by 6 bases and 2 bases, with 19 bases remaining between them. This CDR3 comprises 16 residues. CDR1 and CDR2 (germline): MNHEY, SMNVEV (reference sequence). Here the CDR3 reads CASRSEFGQRNYGYTF. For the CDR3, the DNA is TGTGCCAGCAGATCCGAATTTGGACAGAGAAACTATGGCTACACCTTC.

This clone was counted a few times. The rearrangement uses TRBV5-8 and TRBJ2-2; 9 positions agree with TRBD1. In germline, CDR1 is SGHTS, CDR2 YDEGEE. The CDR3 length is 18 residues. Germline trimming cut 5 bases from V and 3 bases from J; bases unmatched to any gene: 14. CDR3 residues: CASRVDRDRATHTGELFF. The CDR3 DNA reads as TGTGCCAGCAGGGTGGACCGGGACAGGGCTACACACACCGGGGAGCTGTTTTTT. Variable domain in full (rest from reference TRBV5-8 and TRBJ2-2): EAGVTQSPTHLIKTRGQQATLRCSPISGHTSVYWYQQALGLGLQFLLWYDEGEERNRGNFPPRFSGRQFPNYSSELNVNALELEDSALYLCASRVDRDRATHTGELFFGEGSRLTVL.

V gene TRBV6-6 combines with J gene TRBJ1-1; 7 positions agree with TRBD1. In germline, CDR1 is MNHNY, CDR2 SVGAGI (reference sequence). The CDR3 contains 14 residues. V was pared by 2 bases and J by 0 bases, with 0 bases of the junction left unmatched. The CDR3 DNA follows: TGTGCCAGCAGTTACCAGGGGGTGAACACTGAAGCTTTCTTT. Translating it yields CASSYQGVNTEAFF.

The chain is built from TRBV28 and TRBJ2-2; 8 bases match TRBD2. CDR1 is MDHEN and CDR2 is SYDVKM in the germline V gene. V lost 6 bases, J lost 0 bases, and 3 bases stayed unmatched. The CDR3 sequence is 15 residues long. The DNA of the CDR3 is TGTGCCAGCAGGCGGGGACTAGCGAACACCGGGGAGCTGTTTTTT. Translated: CASRRGLANTGELFF.

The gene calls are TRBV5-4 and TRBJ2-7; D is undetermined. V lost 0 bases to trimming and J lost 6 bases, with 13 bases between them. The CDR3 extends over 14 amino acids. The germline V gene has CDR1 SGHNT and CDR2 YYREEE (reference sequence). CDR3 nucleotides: TGTGCCAGCAGCTTGGCATCAATCCCCGGCGAGCAGTACTTC. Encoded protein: CASSLASIPGEQYF.

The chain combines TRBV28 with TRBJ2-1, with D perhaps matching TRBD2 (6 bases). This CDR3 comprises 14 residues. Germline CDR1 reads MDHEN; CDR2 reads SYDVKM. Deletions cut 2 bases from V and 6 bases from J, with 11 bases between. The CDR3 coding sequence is TGTGCCAGCAGTTTACTAGCGCCCCGCAATGAGCAGTTCTTC. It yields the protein CASSLLAPRNEQFF.

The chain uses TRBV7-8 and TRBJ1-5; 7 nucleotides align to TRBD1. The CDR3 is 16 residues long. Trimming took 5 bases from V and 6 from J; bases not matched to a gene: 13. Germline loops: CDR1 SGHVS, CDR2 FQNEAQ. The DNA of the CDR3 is TGTGCCAGCAGCGGGAGAACAGGGGTGGCCGGTCAGCCCCAGCATTTT. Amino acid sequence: CASSGRTGVAGQPQHF.

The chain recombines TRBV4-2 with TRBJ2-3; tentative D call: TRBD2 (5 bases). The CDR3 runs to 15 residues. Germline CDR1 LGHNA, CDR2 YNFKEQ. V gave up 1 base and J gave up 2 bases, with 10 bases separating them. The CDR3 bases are TGTGCCAGCAGCCAAGGTACACTAGACACAGATACGCAGTATTTT. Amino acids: CASSQGTLDTDTQYF.

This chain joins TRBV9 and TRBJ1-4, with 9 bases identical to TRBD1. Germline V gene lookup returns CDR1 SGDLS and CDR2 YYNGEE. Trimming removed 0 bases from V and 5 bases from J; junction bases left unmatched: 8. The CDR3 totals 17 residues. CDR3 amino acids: CASSVGLQGAQNEKLFF. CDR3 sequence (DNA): TGTGCCAGCAGCGTAGGATTACAGGGGGCGCAGAATGAAAAACTGTTTTTT.

The CDR3 spells CASSLIGGVGFNSYNEQFF. CDR3 nucleotide sequence: TGCGCCAGCAGCCTTATTGGGGGGGTGGGTTTCAACTCCTACAATGAGCAGTTCTTC. The rearrangement uses TRBV5-1 and TRBJ2-1, with 7 bases lining up with TRBD2. This CDR3 contains 19 residues. Germline-derived CDR1 and CDR2 are SGHRS and YFSETQ. Unmatched junction bases numbered 16, after V lost 4 bases and J lost 0 bases.

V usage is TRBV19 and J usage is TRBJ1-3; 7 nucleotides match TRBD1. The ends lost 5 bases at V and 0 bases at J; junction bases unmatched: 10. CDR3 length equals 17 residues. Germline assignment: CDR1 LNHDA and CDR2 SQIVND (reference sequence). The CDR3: CASSSPGQATSGNTIYF. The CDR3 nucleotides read TGTGCCAGTAGTTCCCCAGGACAGGCAACCTCTGGAAACACCATATATTTT.

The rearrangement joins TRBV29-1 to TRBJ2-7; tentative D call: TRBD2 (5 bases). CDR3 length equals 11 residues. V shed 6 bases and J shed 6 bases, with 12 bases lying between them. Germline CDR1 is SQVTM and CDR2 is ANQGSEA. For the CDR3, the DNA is TGCAGCGTCGTTTCGAGGGCCGAGCAGTACTTC. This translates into CSVVSRAEQYF.

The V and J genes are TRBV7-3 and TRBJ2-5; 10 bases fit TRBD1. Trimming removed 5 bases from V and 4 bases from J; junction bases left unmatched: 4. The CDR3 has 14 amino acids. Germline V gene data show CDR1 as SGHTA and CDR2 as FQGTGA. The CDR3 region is CASSMGQGLETQYF. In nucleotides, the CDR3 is TGTGCCAGCAGCATGGGACAGGGGCTAGAGACCCAGTACTTC.

The DNA for the CDR3 is TGTGCCAGCAGTACTGCCTTGGGCGCCTCTGGGGCCAACGTCCTGACTTTC. It specifies CASSTALGASGANVLTF. The gene calls are TRBV27 and TRBJ2-6; D gene ambiguous. The CDR3 has 17 residues. Deletions cut 5 bases from V and 0 bases from J, with 14 bases between. Germline V gene sequence: CDR1 MNHEY, CDR2 SMNVEV (reference sequence).

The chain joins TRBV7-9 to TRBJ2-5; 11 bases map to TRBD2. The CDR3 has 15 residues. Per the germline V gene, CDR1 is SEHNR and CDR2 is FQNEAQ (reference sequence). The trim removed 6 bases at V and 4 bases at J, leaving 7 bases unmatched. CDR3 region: CASSTGLAGPETQYF. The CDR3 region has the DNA TGTGCCAGCAGTACCGGACTAGCGGGCCCAGAGACCCAGTACTTC. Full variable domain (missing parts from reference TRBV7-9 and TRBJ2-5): DTGVSQNPRHKITKRGQNVTFRCDPISEHNRLYWYRQTLGQGPEFLTYFQNEAQLEKSRLLSDRFSAERPKGSFSTLEIQRTEQGDSAMYLCASSTGLAGPETQYFGPGTRLLVL.

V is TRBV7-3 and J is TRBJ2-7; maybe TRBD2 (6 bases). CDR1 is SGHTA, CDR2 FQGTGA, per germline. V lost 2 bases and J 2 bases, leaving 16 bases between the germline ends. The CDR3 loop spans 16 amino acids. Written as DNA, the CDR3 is TGTGCCAGCAGCTTACATCTCACGGGACTGACCTACGAGCAGTACTTC. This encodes CASSLHLTGLTYEQYF. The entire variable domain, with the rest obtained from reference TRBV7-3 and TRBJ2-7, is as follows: GAGVSQTPSNKVTEKGKYVELRCDPISGHTALYWYRQSLGQGPEFLIYFQGTGAADDSGLPNDRFFAVRPEGSVSTLKIQRTERGDSAVYLCASSLHLTGLTYEQYFGPGTRLTVT.

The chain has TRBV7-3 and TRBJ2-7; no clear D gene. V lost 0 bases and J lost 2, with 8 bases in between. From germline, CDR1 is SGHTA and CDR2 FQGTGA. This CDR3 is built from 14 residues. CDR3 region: CASSLTWQAYEQYF. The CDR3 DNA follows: TGTGCCAGCAGCTTAACGTGGCAGGCCTACGAGCAGTACTTC. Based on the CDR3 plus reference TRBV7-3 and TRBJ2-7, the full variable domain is GAGVSQTPSNKVTEKGKYVELRCDPISGHTALYWYRQSLGQGPEFLIYFQGTGAADDSGLPNDRFFAVRPEGSVSTLKIQRTERGDSAVYLCASSLTWQAYEQYFGPGTRLTVT.

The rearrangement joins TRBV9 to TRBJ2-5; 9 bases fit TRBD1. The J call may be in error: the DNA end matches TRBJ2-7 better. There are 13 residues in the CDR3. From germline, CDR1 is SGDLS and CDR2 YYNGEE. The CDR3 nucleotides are TGTGCCAGCAGCGAGGGACAGGGTGACGAGCAGTACTTC. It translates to CASSEGQGDEQYF.

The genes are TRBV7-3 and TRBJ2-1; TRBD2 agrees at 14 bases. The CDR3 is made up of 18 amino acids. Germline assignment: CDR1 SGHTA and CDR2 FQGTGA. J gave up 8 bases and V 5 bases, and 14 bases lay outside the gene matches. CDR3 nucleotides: TGTGCCAGCAGCGTACGATCACGGGGACTAGCGGGAGTTCATGAGCAGTTCTTC. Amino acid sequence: CASSVRSRGLAGVHEQFF.